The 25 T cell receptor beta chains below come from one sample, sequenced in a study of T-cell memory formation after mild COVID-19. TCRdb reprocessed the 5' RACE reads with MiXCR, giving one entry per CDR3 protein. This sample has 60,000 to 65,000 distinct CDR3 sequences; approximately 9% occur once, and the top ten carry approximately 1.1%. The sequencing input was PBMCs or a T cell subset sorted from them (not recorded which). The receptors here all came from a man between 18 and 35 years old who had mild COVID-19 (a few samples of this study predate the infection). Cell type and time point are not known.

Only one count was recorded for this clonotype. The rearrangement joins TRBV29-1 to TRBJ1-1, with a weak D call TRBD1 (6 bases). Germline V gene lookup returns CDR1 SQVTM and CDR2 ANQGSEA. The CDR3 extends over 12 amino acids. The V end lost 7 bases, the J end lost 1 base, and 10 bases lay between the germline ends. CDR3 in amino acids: CSGQTGNTEAFF. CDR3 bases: TGCAGCGGACAGACAGGGAACACTGAAGCTTTCTTT.

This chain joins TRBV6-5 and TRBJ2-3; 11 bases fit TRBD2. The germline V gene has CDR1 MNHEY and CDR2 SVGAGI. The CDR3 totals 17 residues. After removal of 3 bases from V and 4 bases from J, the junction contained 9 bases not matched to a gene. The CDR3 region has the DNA TGTGCCAGCAGTTATGATCCGCTAGCGGGGGGTTCAGATACGCAGTATTTT. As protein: CASSYDPLAGGSDTQYF.

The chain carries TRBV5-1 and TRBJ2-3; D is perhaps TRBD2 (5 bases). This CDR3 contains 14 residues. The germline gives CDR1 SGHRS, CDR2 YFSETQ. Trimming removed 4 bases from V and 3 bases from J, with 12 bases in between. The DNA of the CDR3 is TGCGCCAGCAGCCCCTCGTCGGGGACAGATACGCAGTATTTT. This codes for CASSPSSGTDTQYF.

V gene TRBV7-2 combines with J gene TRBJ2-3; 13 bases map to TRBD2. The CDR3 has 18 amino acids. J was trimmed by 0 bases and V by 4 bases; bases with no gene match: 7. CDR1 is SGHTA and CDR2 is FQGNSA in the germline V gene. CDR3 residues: CASSYRLAGGTSTDTQYF. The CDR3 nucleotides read TGTGCCAGCAGCTACCGACTAGCGGGGGGCACTAGCACAGATACGCAGTATTTT.

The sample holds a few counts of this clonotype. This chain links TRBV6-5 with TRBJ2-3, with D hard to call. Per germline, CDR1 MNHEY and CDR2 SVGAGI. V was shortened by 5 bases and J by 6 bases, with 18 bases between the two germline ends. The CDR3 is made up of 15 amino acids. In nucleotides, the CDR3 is TGTGCCAGCAGTCGCGGAAGGGTGGGGATGGATACGCAGTATTTT. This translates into CASSRGRVGMDTQYF.

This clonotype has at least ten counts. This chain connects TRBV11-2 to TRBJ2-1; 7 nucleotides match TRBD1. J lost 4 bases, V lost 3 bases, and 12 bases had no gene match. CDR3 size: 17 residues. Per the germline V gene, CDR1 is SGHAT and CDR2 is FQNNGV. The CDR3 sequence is CASSFMRGPVGYNEQFF. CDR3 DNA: TGTGCCAGCAGCTTCATGAGGGGGCCGGTAGGGTACAATGAGCAGTTCTTC.

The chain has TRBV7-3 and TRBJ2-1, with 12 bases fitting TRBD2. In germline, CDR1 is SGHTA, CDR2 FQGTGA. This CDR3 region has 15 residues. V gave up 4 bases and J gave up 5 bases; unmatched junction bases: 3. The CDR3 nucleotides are TGTGCCAGCAGCTCCACTAGCGGGGGGAACAATGAGCAGTTCTTC. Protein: CASSSTSGGNNEQFF.

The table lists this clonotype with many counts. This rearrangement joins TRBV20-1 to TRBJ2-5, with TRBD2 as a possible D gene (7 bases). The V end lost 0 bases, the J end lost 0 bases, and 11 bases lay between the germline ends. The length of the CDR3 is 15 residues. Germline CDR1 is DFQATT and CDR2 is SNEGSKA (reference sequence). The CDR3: CSARDGGANQETQYF. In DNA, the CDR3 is TGCAGTGCTAGAGATGGGGGGGCAAACCAAGAGACCCAGTACTTC.

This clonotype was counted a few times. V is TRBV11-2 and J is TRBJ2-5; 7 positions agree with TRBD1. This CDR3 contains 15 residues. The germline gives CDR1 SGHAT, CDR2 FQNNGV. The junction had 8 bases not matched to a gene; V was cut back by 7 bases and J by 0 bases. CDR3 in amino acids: CASTWGTEHQETQYF. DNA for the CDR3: TGTGCCAGCACCTGGGGGACAGAACACCAAGAGACCCAGTACTTC.

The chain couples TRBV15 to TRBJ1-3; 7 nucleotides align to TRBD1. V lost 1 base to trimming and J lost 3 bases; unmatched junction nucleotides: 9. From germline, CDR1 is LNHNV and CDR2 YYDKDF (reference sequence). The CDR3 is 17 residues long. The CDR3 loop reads CATSRGARRQGGNTIYF. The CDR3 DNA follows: TGTGCCACCAGCAGAGGAGCAAGAAGACAGGGTGGAAACACCATATATTTT.

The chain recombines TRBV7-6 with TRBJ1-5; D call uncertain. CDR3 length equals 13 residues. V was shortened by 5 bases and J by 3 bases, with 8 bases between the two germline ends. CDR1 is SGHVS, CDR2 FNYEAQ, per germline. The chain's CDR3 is CASSRDINQPQHF. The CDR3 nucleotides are TGTGCCAGCAGCCGCGACATCAATCAGCCCCAGCATTTT.

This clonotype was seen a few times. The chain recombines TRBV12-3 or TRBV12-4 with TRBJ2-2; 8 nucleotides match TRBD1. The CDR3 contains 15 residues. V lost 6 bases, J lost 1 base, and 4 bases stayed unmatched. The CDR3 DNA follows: TGTGCCAGCAGACGCGACAGGGGGAACACCGGGGAGCTGTTTTTT. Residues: CASRRDRGNTGELFF.

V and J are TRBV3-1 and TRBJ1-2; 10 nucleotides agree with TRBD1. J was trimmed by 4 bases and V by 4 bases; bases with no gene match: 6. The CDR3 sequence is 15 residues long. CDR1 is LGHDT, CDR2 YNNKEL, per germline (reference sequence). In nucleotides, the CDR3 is TGTGCCAGCAGCCGACAGGGGGCGGAAAGCTATGGCTACACCTTC. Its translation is CASSRQGAESYGYTF.

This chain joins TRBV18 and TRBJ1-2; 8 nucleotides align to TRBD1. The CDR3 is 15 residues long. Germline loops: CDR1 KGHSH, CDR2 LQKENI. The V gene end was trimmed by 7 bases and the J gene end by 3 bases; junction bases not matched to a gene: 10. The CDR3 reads CASFSTGDGDYGYTF. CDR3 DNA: TGTGCCAGCTTTTCGACAGGGGACGGCGACTATGGCTACACCTTC.

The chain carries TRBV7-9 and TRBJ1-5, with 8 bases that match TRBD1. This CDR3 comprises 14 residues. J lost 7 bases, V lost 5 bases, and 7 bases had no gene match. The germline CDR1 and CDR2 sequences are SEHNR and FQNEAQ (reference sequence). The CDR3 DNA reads TGTGCCAGCAGCCCCACAGGGGGTGCCCAGCCCCAGCATTTT. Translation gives CASSPTGGAQPQHF.

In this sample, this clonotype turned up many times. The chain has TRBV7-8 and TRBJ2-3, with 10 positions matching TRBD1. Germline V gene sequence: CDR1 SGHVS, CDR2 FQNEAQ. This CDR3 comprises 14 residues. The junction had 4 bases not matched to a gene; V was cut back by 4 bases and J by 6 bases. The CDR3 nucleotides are TGTGCCAGCAGCTCCGGGACAGGGGCCGATACGCAGTATTTT. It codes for CASSSGTGADTQYF.

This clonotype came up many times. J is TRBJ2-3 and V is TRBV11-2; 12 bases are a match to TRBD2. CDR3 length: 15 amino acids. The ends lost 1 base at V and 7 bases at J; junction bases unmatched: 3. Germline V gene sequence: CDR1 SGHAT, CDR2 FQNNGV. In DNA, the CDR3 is TGTGCCAGCAGCTTAGCGACTAGCGGGGGATATACGCAGTATTTT. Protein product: CASSLATSGGYTQYF.

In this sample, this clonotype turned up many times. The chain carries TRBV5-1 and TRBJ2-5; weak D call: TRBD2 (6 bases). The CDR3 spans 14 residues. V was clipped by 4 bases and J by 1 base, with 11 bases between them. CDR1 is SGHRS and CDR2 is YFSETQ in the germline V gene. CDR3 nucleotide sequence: TGCGCCAGCAGCCCCGGGACTTCCCAAGAGACCCAGTACTTC. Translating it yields CASSPGTSQETQYF.

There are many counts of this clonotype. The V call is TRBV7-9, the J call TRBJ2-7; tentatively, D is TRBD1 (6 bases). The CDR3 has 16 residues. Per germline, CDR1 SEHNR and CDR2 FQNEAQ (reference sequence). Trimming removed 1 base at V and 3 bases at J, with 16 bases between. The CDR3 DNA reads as TGTGCCAGCAGCTTAGTTCTGGGGGACACCTACTACGAGCAGTACTTC. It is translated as CASSLVLGDTYYEQYF.

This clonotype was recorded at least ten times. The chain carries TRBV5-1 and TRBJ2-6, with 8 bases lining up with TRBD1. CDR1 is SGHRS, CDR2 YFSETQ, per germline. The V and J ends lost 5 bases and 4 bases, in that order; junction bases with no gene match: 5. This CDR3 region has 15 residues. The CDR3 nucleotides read TGCGCCAGCAGTGCAGGGGGCTTCGGGGCCAACGTCCTGACTTTC. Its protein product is CASSAGGFGANVLTF. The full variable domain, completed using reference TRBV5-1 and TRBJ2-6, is KAGVTQTPRYLIKTRGQQVTLSCSPISGHRSVSWYQQTPGQGLQFLFEYFSETQRNKGNFPGRFSGRQFSNSRSEMNVSTLELGDSALYLCASSAGGFGANVLTFGAGSRLTVL.

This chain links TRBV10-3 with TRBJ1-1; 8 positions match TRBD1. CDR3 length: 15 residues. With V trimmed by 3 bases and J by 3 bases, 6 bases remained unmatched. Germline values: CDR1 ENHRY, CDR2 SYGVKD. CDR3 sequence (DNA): TGTGCCATCAGTGATAAACAGGGGGGCTACACTGAAGCTTTCTTT. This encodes CAISDKQGGYTEAFF.

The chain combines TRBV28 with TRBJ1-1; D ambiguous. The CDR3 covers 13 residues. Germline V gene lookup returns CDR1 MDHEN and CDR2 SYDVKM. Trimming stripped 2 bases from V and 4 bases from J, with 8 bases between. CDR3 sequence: CASSLVGVTEAFF. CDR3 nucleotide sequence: TGTGCCAGCAGTTTAGTGGGAGTCACTGAAGCTTTCTTT.

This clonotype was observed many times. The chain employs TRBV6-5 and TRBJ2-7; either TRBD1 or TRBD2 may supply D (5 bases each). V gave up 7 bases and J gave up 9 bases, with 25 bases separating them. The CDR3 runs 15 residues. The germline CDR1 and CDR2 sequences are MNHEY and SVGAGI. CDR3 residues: CASTASTGHPLRQYF. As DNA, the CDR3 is TGTGCCAGCACCGCTTCCACGGGGCATCCGCTCCGGCAGTACTTC.

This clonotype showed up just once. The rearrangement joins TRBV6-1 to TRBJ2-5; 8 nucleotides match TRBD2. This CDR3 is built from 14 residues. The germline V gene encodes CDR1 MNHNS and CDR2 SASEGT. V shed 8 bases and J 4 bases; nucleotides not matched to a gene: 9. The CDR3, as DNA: TGTGCCAGCCGGAACGGGGGGGGTTTAGAGACCCAGTACTTC. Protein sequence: CASRNGGGLETQYF.

In DNA form, the CDR3 reads TGTGCCAGCAGTTTGACAGGGGACTTGTACGGCTACACCTTC. As protein: CASSLTGDLYGYTF. The V gene is TRBV6-5, the J gene TRBJ1-2, with 8 bases that match TRBD1. CDR3 size: 14 residues. CDR1 MNHEY and CDR2 SVGAGI come from the germline V gene. J lost 8 bases, V lost 4 bases, and 9 bases had no gene match.